This TCR beta chain appears in the sequencing data of a study of cytomegalovirus exposure and HLA in healthy donors. The PCR was carried out with 60 Vbeta primers and 13 Jbeta primers. Only in-frame clones appear in the TCRdb table, and some are missing; sequencing was by immunoSEQ multiplex PCR. The sample holds more than 150,000 clones, 60% to 85% seen once. This clone occurred a few times. Germline CDR1 SGHNT, CDR2 YENEEA. Losses at the gene ends were 1 base for V and 6 bases for J; bases not matched to a gene: 7. The CDR3 covers 16 residues. Sample: PBMCs. This sequence originates from a man aged 18-30 years in good health and CMV-seronegative. The gene calls are TRBV11-3 and TRBJ2-3; 10 nucleotides agree with TRBD2. CDR3 sequence: CASSLGLAGVMDTQYF. As DNA, the CDR3 is TGTGCCAGCAGCTTAGGGCTAGCGGGAGTCATGGATACGCAGTATTTT.